This T cell receptor beta chain was recovered during a study of CD8 T cells in Susac syndrome. V lost 6 bases to trimming and J lost 0 bases, with 12 bases between them. Germline CDR1 MDHEN, CDR2 SYDVKM. The CDR3 is made up of 16 amino acids. RNA totalling roughly 0.45 to 1 ug underwent reverse transcription with random hexamers. TCRdb independently ran MiXCR on the immunoSEQ multiplex PCR reads; one entry per CDR3 protein. In the table there are about 110,000 distinct CDR3 sequences, roughly 97% of which are singletons. This clonotype originated in a human donor in good health. Sequenced material: CD4+ T cells from PBMCs. This chain links TRBV28 with TRBJ2-6, with D maybe TRBD1 (5 bases). The CDR3 DNA follows: TGTGCCAGCAGGCCCCCAGGGAACTCTGGGGCCAACGTCCTGACTTTC. Translation: CASRPPGNSGANVLTF.